The rows below give T cell receptor beta chains drawn from one sample of a study of beta chain features in type 1 diabetes. The assay was immunoSEQ multiplex PCR, and TCRdb's table has in-frame clones only and misses some. The sample yields approximately 150,000 clones, roughly 9.1% seen once. Material for sequencing was central memory CD4+ T cells from blood. The receptors originated from a woman aged 18-29 years in good health. CDR3s include the opening cysteine and the closing phenylalanine or tryptophan. Each record gives: V gene, CDR3 protein.

V gene: TRBV7-2
CDR3 protein: CASSLQGLQGTEAFF

V gene: TRBV15
CDR3 protein: CATRSLSGANVLTF

V gene: TRBV27
CDR3 protein: CASSSLGSVVHTQYF

V gene: TRBV9
CDR3 protein: CASGTGGETQYF

V gene: TRBV4-1
CDR3 protein: CASSQEASEGTQYF

V gene: TRBV28
CDR3 protein: CASSSLEQYF

V gene: TRBV7-2
CDR3 protein: CASLPGGYQGKNIQYF

V gene: TRBV7-2
CDR3 protein: CASSFVSGGDEQYF

V gene: TRBV27
CDR3 protein: CASSLASQGRETQYF

V gene: TRBV18
CDR3 protein: CASSGTQNTEAFF